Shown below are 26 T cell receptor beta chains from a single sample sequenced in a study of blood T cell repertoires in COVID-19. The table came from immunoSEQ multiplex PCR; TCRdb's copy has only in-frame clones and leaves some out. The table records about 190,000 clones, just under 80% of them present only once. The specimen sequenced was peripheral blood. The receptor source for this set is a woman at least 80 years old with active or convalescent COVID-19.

The CDR3 region has the DNA TGTGCCAGTAGTATGTACAGGGGCACCGGGGAGCTGTTTTTT. It translates to CASSMYRGTGELFF. The chain uses TRBV19 and TRBJ2-2; 7 nucleotides line up with TRBD1. There are 14 residues in the CDR3. Germline values: CDR1 LNHDA, CDR2 SQIVND (reference sequence). After removal of 3 bases from V and 4 bases from J, the junction contained 2 bases not matched to a gene.

This CDR3 is CASSLAGVRVGQPQHF. In DNA form, the CDR3 reads TGTGCCAGCAGCTTAGCGGGAGTCCGGGTAGGTCAGCCCCAGCATTTT. The chain uses TRBV7-8 and TRBJ1-5, with D hard to call. Germline V gene lookup returns CDR1 SGHVS and CDR2 FQNEAQ. The ends were cut back, 0 bases at V and 6 bases at J, with 15 bases in the middle. The CDR3 is 16 amino acids. Looking up the rest from reference TRBV7-8 and TRBJ1-5 gives the full variable domain: GAGVSQSPRYKVAKRGQDVALRCDPISGHVSLFWYQQALGQGPEFLTYFQNEAQLDKSGLPSDRFFAERPEGSVSTLKIQRTQQEDSAVYLCASSLAGVRVGQPQHFGDGTRLSIL.

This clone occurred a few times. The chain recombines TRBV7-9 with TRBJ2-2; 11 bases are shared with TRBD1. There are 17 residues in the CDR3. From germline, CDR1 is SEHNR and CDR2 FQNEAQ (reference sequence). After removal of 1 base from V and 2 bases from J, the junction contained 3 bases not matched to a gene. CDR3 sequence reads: CASSLGRTGGNTGELFF. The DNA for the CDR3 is TGTGCCAGCAGCTTAGGCCGGACAGGGGGCAACACCGGGGAGCTGTTTTTT.

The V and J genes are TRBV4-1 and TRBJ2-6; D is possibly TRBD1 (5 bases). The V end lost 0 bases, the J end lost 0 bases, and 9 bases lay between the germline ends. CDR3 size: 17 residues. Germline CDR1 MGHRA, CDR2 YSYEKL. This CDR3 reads CASSQDFRDSGANVLTF. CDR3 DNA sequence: TGCGCCAGCAGCCAAGATTTCAGGGACTCTGGGGCCAACGTCCTGACTTTC.

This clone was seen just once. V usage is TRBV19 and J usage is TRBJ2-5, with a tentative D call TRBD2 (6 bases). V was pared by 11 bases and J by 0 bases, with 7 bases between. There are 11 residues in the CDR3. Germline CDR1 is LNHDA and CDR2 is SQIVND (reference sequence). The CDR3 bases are TGTGCCTCGGGGGACCAAGAGACCCAGTACTTC. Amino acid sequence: CASGDQETQYF. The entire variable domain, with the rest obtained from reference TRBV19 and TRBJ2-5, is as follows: DGGITQSPKYLFRKEGQNVTLSCEQNLNHDAMYWYRQDPGQGLRLIYYSQIVNDFQKGDIAEGYSVSREKKESFPLTVTSAQKNPTAFYLCASGDQETQYFGPGTRLLVL.

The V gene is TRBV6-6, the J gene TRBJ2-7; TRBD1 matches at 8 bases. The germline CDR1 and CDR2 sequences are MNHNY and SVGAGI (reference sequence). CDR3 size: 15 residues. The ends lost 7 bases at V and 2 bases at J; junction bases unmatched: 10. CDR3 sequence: CASKVGTGQTYEQYF. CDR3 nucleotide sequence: TGTGCCAGCAAAGTCGGGACAGGTCAAACCTACGAGCAGTACTTC.

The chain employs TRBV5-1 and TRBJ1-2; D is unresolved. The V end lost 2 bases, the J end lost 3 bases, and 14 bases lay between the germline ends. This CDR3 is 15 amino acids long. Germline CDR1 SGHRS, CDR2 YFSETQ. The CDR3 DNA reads TGCGCCAGCAGCTTATCAGACACGACCTACTATGGCTACACCTTC. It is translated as CASSLSDTTYYGYTF.

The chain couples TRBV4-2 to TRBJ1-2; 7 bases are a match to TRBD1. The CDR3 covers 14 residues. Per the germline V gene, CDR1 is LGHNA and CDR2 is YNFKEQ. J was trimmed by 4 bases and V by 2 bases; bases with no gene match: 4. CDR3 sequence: CASSQLDRSYGYTF. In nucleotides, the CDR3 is TGTGCCAGCAGCCAATTGGACAGGAGCTATGGCTACACCTTC.

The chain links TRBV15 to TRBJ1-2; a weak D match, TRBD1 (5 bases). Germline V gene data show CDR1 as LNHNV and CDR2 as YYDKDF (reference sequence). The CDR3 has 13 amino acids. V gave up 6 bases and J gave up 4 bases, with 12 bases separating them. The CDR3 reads CATRQGVFYGYTF. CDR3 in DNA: TGTGCCACCAGACAAGGGGTATTCTATGGCTACACCTTC.

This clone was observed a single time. This CDR3 reads CASSILGGADTQYF. The CDR3 DNA is TGTGCCAGTAGTATTTTGGGGGGAGCAGATACGCAGTATTTT. The chain carries TRBV19 and TRBJ2-3, with D maybe TRBD2 (6 bases). V shed 3 bases and J shed 4 bases, with 11 bases lying between them. This CDR3 is 14 amino acids long. The germline CDR1 and CDR2 sequences are LNHDA and SQIVND (reference sequence).

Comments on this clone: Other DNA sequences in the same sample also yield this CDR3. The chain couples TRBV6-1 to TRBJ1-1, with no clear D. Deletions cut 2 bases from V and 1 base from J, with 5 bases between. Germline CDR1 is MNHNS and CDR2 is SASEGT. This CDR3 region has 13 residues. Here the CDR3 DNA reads TGTGCCAGCAGTGAACAGGCGAACACTGAAGCTTTCTTT. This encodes CASSEQANTEAFF.

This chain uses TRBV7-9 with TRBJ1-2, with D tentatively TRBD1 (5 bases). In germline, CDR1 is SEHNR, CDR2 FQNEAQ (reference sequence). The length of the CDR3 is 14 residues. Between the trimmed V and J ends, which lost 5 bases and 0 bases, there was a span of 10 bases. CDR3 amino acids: CASSPRVANYGYTF. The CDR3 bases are TGTGCCAGCAGCCCCAGGGTGGCTAACTATGGCTACACCTTC.

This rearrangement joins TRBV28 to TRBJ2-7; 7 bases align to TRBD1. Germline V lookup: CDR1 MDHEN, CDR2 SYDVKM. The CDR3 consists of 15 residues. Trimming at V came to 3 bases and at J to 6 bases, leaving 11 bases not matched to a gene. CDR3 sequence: CASSLSDRGRLEQYF. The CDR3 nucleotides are TGTGCCAGCAGTTTGTCGGATAGGGGGCGTCTCGAGCAGTACTTC.

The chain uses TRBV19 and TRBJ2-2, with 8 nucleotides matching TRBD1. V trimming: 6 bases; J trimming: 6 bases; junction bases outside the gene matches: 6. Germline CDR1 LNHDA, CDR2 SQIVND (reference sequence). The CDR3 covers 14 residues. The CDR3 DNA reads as TGTGCCAGTAGACGACAGGGGCTCCCCGGGGAGCTGTTTTTT. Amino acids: CASRRQGLPGELFF.

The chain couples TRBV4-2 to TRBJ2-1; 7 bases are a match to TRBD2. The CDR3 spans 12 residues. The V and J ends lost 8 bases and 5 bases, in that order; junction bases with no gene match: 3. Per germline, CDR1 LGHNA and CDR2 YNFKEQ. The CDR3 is CASRDYHNEQFF. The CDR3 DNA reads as TGTGCCAGCCGGGACTACCACAATGAGCAGTTCTTC.

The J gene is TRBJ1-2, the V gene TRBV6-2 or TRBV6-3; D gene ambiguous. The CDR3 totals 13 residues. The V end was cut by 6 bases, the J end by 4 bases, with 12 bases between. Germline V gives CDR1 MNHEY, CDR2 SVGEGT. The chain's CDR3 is CASSTYKAYGYTF. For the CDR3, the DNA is TGTGCCAGCAGCACCTATAAAGCCTATGGCTACACCTTC.

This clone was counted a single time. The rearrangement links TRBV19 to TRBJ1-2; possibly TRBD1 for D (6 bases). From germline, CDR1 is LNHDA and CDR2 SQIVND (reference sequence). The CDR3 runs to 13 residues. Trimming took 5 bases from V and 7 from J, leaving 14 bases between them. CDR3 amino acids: CASSVTGTVGYTF. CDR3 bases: TGTGCCAGTAGTGTAACAGGGACGGTTGGCTACACCTTC.

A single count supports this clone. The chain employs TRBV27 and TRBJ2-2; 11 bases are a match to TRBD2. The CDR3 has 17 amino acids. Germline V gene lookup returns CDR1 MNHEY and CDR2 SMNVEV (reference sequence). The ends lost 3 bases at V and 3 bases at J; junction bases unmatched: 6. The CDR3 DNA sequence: TGTGCCAGCAGTTTGTTTAGCGGGGGGGGATACACCGGGGAGCTGTTTTTT. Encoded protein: CASSLFSGGGYTGELFF.

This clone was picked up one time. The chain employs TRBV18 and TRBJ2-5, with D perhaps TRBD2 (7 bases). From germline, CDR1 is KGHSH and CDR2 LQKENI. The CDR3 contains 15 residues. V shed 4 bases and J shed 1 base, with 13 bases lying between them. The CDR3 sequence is CASSLSGGPQETQYF. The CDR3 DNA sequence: TGTGCCAGCTCACTATCGGGGGGCCCCCAAGAGACCCAGTACTTC.

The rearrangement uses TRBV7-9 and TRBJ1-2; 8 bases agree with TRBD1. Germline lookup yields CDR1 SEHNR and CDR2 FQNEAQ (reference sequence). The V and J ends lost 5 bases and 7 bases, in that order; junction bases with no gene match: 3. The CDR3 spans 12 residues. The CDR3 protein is CASSPDRAGYTF. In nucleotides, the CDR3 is TGTGCCAGCAGCCCGGACAGGGCTGGCTACACCTTC.

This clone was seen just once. Here the CDR3 DNA reads TGTGCCAGCAGTTACCCCTTAAGGGGGCGGGCTGAAGCTTTCTTT. Translating gives CASSYPLRGRAEAFF. The rearrangement links TRBV6-2 or TRBV6-3 to TRBJ1-1; 7 bases match TRBD1. The trim removed 2 bases at V and 6 bases at J, leaving 9 bases unmatched. This CDR3 contains 15 residues. CDR1 MNHEY and CDR2 SVGEGT come from the germline V gene.

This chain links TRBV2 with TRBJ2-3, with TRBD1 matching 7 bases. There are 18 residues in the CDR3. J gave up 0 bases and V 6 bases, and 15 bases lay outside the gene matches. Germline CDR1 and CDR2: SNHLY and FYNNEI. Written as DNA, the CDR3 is TGTGCCAGCAGAGCACCCTTGGGACAGCAGCCGAGCACAGATACGCAGTATTTT. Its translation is CASRAPLGQQPSTDTQYF.

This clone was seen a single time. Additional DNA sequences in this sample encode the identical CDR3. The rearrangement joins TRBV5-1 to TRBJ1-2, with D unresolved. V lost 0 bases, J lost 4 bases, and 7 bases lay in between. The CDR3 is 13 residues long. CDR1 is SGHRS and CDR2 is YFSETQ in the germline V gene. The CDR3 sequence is CASSLAGSYGYTF. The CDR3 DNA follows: TGCGCCAGCAGCTTGGCGGGGTCCTATGGCTACACCTTC.

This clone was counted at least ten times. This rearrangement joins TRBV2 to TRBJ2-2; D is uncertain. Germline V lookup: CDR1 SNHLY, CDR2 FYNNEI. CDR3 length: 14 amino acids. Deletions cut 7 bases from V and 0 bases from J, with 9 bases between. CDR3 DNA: TGTGCCAGCAAGTTAACGGCGAACACCGGGGAGCTGTTTTTT. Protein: CASKLTANTGELFF.

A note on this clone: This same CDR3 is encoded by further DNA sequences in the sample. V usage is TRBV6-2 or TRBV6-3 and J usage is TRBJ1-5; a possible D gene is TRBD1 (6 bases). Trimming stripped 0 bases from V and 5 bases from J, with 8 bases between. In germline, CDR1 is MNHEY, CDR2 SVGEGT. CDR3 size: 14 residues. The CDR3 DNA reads TGTGCCAGCAGTTACTCAGGGGGTTATCAGCCCCAGCATTTT. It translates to CASSYSGGYQPQHF.

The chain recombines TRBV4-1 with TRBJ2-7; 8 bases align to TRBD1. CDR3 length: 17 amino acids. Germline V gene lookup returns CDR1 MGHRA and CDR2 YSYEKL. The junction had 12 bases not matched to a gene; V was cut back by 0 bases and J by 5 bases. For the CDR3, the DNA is TGCGCCAGCAGCCAAGATGGACGGACAGGGAGAGCCCACGAGCAGTACTTC. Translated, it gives CASSQDGRTGRAHEQYF.